This T cell receptor (beta chain) was captured by sequencing in a study of shared clonotypes between healthy human individuals. This CDR3 spans 14 amino acids. V was shortened by 0 bases and J by 8 bases, with 14 bases between the two germline ends. Germline V gives CDR1 SGDLS, CDR2 YYNGEE. Assay runs were performed at deep level. The table came from immunoSEQ multiplex PCR; TCRdb's copy has only in-frame clones and leaves some out. The sample contains hundreds of thousands of clones, roughly 79% of which appear only once. This chain connects TRBV9 to TRBJ1-2, with a weak D call TRBD1 (5 bases). The sequencing sample was made of PBMCs. The receptor comes from a woman aged 40 to 50 in good health. Some clones in this sample may be carry-over from other donors' samples. Written as DNA, the CDR3 is TGTGCCAGCAGCGTAGGCCGCCAGGGTGTAGGCTACACCTTC. It is translated as CASSVGRQGVGYTF.